This T cell receptor beta chain appears in the sequencing data of a study of beta chain features in type 1 diabetes. General study points: Type 1 diabetes patients had fewer VDJ junction insertions and more deletions. TCRB CDR3s from Type 1 diabetes patients were moderately but significantly shorter in all four CD4+ subsets.

After removal of 8 bases from V and 5 bases from J, the junction contained 5 bases not matched to a gene. The CDR3 sequence is 15 residues long. Germline CDR1 is LNHNV and CDR2 is YYDKDF (reference sequence). Since all of the isolated RNA was reverse transcribed, expressed TCRB transcripts were what got sequenced. Produced via immunoSEQ multiplex PCR; TCRdb's table is partial and in-frame only. The profile shows approximately 160,000 clones, less than 9.5% of them singletons. The authors sorted CD4+ naive, central memory, regulatory and stem cell-like memory cells via CD45RO/CCR7/CD25/CD127/CD95/CD27. Sorting produced populations that all topped 98% purity. About this clone itself: No antigen is known for it.

This chain uses TRBV15 with TRBJ2-1; 14 positions match TRBD2. The sequence derives from a man aged 18-30 years in good health. Input material: central memory CD4+ T cells from blood. For the CDR3, the DNA is TGTGCCACCTCTGGGGGACTAGCGGGGGACAATGAGCAGTTCTTC. The encoded protein is CATSGGLAGDNEQFF.